This T cell receptor (beta chain) was sequenced for a study of blood T cell repertoires in COVID-19. About the research overall: In each case, the material was cDNA or gDNA derived from T cells, B-cell-depleted T cells, or PBMCs.

Germline V gene data show CDR1 as MNHEY and CDR2 as SMNVEV (reference sequence). The ends were cut back, 5 bases at V and 4 bases at J, with 17 bases in the middle. This CDR3 contains 15 residues. In this sample, this clone turned up many times. In the authors' methods: From reference gene primer amplification, estimates of nucleated cell counts were derived. Clones were sequenced by immunoSEQ multiplex PCR, and TCRdb holds only the in-frame ones, with some missing. That table furnishes V, J and clone size, whereas the DNA furnished D and trimming. The sample has some 400,000 clones; about nine tenths are singletons.

Source material: PBMCs or T cells enriched from blood (not recorded which). The genes are TRBV27 and TRBJ1-2; D may be TRBD1 (6 bases). The receptor's source is a woman aged 40 to 55 who had been exposed to COVID-19. CDR3 nucleotide sequence: TGTGCCAGCAGTCGTGGGGACAAAAGAGGCTATGGCTACACCTTC. Its translation is CASSRGDKRGYGYTF.